This T cell receptor (beta chain) originates from a study of T cells after yellow fever vaccination. Findings and limits, study-wide: Clonotype sharing between CD4 and CD8 compartments was small. The bulk population could contribute abundant contaminating clonotypes to FACS-sorted repertoires. Clones from primary vaccination mostly reappeared after the booster (roughly 97% CD4, over 85% CD8).

A 5'RACE template-switching step, the method used to make TCR cDNA, added a universal primer site and UMIs. TCRdb independently ran MiXCR on the 5' RACE reads; one entry per CDR3 protein. The table lists 300,000 to 350,000 distinct CDR3 sequences, around 8.1% of them singletons. This clonotype has more than one count but fewer than ten. Its antigen is not known. This TCR derives from a man aged 18 to 35 who received the YFV17D yellow fever vaccine. The sample in question was PBMCs, obtained about 49 days after the first yellow fever vaccination.

The chain's CDR3 is CASTPQGARGYTF. The CDR3 region has the DNA TGTGCCAGCACCCCACAGGGGGCGCGCGGCTACACCTTC. The chain carries TRBV12-3 or TRBV12-4 and TRBJ1-2, with TRBD1 identical over 9 bases. V shed 7 bases and J 8 bases; nucleotides not matched to a gene: 8. This CDR3 contains 13 residues.